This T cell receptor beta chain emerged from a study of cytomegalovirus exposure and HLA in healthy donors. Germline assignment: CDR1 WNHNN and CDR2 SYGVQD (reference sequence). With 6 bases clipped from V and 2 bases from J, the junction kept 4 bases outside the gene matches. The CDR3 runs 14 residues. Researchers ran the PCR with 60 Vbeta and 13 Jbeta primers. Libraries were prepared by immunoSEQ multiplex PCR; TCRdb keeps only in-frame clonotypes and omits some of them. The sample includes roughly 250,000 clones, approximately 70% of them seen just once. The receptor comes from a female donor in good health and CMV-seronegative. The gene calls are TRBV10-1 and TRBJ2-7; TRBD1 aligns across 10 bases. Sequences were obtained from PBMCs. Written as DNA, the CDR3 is TGCGCCAGCAGCCCCGGGACAGGGGCCTACGAGCAGTACTTC. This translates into CASSPGTGAYEQYF.